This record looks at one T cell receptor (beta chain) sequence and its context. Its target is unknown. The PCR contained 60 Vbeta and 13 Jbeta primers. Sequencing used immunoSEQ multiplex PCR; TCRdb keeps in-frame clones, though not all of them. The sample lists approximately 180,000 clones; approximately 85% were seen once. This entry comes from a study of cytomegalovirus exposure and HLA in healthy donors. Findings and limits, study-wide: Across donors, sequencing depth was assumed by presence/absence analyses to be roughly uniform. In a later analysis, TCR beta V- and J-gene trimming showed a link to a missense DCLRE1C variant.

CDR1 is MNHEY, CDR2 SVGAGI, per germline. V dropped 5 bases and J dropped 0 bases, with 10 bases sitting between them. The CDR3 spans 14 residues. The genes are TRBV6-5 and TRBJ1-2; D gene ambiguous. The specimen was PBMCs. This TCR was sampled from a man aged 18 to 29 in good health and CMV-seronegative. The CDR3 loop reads CASSAGATNYGYTF. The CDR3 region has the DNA TGTGCCAGCAGTGCCGGAGCGACTAACTATGGCTACACCTTC.